This is a list of T cell receptor beta chains from one sample in a study of Ad26.COV2.S vaccination and SARS-CoV-2 variants. Sequenced by immunoSEQ multiplex PCR; TCRdb stores in-frame clones only, minus some. The table has hundreds of thousands of clones, around 90% seen once; the top ten hold 3.4%. Specimen: peripheral blood, collected in a trial of Ad26.COV2.S vaccine versus placebo. These receptors all stem from a person aged 18-65 years who received the Ad26.COV2.S COVID-19 vaccine or a placebo. CDR3s include the opening cysteine and the closing phenylalanine or tryptophan.

J gene	V gene	CDR3 protein
TRBJ1-4	TRBV6-5	CASSPTGGREKLFF
TRBJ1-1	TRBV5-5	CASSAGWGNTEAFF
TRBJ1-2	TRBV6-5	CASSQGTGFYGYTF
TRBJ1-6	TRBV28	CASNAGQGGSPLHF
TRBJ2-3	TRBV6-4	CASSRGTSGGTDTQYF
TRBJ1-6	TRBV30	CAWSPTGNSPLHF
TRBJ1-4	TRBV19	CASSPSQVKFVATNEKLFF
TRBJ2-7	TRBV9	CASSPIERGGEQYF
TRBJ1-1	TRBV18	CASSPPLIGDTEAFF
TRBJ1-1	TRBV7-6	CASSLGEYTEAFF